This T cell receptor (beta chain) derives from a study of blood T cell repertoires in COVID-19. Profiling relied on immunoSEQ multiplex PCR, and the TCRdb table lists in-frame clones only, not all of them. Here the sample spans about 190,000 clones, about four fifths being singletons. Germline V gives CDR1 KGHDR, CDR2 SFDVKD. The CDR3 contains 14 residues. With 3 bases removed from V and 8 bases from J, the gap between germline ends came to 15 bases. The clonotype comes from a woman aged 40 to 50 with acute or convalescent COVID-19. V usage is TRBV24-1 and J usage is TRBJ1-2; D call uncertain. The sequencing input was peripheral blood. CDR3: CATSDPRAGGGYTF. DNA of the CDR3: TGTGCCACCAGTGATCCCCGGGCAGGCGGGGGCTACACCTTC.